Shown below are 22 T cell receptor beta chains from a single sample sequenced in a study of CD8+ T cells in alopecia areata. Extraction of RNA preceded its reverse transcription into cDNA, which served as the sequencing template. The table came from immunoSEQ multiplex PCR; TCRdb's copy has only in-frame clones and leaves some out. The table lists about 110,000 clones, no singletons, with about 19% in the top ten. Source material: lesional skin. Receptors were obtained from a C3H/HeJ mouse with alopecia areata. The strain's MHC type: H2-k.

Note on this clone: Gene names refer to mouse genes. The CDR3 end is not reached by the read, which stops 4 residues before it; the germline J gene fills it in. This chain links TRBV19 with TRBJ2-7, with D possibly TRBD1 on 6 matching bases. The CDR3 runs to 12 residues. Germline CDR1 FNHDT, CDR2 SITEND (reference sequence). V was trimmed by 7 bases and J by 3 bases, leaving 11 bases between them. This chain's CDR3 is CASRDKHYEQYF. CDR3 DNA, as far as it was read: TGTGCCAGCCGGGACAAACACTAT.

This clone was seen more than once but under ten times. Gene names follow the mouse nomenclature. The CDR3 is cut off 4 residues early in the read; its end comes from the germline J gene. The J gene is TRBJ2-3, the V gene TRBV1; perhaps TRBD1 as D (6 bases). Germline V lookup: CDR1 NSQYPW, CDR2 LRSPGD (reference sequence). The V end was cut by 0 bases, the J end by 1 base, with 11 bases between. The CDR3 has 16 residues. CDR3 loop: CTCSADLRGGAETLYF. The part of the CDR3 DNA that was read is TGCACCTGCAGTGCAGATCTCAGGGGCGGTGCAGAA.

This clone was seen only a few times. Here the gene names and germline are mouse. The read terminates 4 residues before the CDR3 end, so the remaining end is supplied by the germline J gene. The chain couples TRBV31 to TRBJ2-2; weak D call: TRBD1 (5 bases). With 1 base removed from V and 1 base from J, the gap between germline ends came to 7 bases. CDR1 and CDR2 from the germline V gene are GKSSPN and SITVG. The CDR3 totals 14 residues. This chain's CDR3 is CAWSPGINTGQLYF. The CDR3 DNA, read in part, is TGTGCCTGGAGTCCAGGGATAAACACCGGG.

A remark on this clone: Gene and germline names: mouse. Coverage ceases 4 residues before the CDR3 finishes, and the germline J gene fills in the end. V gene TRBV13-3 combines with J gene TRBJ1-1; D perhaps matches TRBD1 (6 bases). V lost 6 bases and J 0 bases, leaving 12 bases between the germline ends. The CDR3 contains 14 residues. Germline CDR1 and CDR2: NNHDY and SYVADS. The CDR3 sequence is CASTGQLANTEVFF. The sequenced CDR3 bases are TGTGCCAGCACAGGACAGCTTGCAAACACA.

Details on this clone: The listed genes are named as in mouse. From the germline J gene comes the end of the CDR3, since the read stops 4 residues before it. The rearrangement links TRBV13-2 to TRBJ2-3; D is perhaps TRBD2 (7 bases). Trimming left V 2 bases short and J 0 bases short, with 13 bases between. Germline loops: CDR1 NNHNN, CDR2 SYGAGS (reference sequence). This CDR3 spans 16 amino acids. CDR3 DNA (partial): TGTGCCAGCGGTGACCTGGGGGCCCCTAGTGCAGAA. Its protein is CASGDLGAPSAE. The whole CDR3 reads CASGDLGAPSAETLYF.

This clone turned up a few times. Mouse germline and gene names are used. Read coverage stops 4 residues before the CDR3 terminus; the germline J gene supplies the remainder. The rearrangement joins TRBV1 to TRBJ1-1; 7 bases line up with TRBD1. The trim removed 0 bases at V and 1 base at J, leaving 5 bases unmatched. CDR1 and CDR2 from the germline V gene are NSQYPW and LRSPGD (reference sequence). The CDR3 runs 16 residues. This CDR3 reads CTCSADRNRGNTEVFF. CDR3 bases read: TGCACCTGCAGTGCAGATAGGAACAGGGGGAACACA.

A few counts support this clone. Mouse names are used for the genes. Incomplete CDR3 DNA: TGTGCCAGCACCCCACAGGGGCCCTCCTAT. Translated, it gives CASTPQGPSY. The whole CDR3 region reads CASTPQGPSYEQYF. V and J are TRBV13-3 and TRBJ2-7, with 7 bases fitting TRBD1. The read terminates 4 residues ahead of where the CDR3 ends, so the germline J gene completes it. CDR1 is NNHDY and CDR2 is SYVADS in the germline V gene. The CDR3 has 14 residues. Trimming took 6 bases from V and 0 from J; bases not matched to a gene: 6.

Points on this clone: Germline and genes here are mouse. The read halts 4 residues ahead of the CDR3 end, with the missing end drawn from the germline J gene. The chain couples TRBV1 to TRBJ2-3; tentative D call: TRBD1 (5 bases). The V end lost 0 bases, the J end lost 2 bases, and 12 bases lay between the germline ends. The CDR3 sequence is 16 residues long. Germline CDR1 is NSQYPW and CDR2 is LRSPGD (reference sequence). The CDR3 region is CTCSADTRVDAETLYF. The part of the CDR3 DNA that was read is TGCACCTGCAGTGCAGATACCAGGGTGGATGCAGAA.

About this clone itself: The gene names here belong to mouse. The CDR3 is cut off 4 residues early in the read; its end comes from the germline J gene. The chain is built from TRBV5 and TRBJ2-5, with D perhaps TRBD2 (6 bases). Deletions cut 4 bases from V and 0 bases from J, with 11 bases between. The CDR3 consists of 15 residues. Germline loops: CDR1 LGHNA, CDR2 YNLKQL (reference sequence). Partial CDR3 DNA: TGTGCCAGCAGCCGGGACTCTCTTAACCAAGAC. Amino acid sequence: CASSRDSLNQD. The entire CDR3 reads CASSRDSLNQDTQYF.

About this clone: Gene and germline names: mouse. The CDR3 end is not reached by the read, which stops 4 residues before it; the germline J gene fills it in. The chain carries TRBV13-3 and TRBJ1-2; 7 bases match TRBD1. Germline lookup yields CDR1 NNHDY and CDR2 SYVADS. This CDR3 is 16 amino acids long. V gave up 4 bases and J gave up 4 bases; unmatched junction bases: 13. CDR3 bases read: TGTGCCAGCAGTCCCACAACAGGGGAAGGGCTCTCC. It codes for CASSPTTGEGLS. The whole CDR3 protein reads CASSPTTGEGLSDYTF.

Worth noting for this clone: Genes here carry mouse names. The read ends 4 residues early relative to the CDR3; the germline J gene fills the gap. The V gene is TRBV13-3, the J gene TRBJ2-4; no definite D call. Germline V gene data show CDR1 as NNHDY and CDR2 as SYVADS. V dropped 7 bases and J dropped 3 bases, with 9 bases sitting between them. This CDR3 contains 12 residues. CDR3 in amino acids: CASAHLQNTLYF. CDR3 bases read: TGTGCCAGCGCACACCTCCAAAAC.

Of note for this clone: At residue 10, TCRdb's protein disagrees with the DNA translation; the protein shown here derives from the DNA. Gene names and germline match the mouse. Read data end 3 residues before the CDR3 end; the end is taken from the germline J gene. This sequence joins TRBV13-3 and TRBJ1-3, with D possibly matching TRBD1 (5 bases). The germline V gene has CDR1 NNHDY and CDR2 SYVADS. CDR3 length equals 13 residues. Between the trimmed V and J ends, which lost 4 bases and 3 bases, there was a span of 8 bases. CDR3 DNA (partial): TGTGCCAGCAGTTGGGGGGTTGGAAATACG. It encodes CASSWGVGNT. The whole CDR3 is CASSWGVGNTLYF.

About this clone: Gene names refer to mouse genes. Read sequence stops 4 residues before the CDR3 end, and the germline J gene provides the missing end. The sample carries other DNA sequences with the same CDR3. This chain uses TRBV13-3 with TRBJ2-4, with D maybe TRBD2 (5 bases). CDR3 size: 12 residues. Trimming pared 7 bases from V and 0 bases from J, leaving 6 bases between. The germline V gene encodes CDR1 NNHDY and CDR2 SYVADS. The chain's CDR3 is CASLGSQNTLYF. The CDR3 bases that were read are TGTGCCAGCCTGGGCAGTCAAAAC.

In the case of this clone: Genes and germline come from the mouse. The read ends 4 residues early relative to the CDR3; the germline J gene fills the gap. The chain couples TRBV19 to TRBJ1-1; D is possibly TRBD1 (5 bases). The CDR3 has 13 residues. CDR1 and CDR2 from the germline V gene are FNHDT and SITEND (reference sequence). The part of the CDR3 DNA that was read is TGTGCCAGCAGTATACAGGGAACGACA. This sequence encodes CASSIQGTT. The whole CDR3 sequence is CASSIQGTTEVFF.

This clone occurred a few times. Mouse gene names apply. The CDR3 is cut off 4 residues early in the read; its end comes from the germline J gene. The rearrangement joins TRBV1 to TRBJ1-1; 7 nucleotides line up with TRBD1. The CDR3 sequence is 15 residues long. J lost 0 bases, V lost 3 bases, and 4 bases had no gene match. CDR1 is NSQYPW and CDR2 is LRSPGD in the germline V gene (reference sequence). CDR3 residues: CTCSARTGPNTEVFF. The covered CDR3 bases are TGCACCTGCAGTGCCCGGACAGGTCCAAACACA. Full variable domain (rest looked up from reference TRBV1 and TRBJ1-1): VTLLEQNPRWRLVPRGQAVNLRCILKNSQYPWMSWYQQDLQKQLQWLFTLRSPGDKEVKSLPGADYLATRVTDTELRLQVANMSQGRTLYCTCSARTGPNTEVFFGKGTRLTVV.

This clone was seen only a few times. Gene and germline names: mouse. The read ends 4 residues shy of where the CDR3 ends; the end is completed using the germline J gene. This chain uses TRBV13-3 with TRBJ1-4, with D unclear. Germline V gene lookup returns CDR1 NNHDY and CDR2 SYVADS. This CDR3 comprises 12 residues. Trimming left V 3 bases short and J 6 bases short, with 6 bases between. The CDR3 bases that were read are TGTGCCAGCAGTGCCCCTGACGAA. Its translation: CASSAPDE. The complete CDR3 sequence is CASSAPDERLFF.

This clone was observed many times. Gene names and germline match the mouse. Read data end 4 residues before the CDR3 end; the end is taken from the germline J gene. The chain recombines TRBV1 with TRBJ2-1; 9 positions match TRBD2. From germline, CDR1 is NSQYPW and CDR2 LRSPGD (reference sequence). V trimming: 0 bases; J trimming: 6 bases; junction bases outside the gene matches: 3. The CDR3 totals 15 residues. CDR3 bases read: TGCACCTGCAGTGCAGATGCTGGGGGGGTTGCT. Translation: CTCSADAGGVA. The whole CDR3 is CTCSADAGGVAEQFF. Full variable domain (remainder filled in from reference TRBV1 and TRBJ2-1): VTLLEQNPRWRLVPRGQAVNLRCILKNSQYPWMSWYQQDLQKQLQWLFTLRSPGDKEVKSLPGADYLATRVTDTELRLQVANMSQGRTLYCTCSADAGGVAEQFFGPGTRLTVL.

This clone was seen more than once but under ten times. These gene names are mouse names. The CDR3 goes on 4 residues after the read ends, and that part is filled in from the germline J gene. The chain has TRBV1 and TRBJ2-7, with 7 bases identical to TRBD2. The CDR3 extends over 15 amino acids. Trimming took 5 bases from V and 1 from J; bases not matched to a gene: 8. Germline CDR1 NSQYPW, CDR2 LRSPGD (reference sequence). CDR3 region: CTCSPRLGGSYEQYF. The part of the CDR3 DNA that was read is TGCACCTGCAGTCCCCGGCTTGGGGGGTCCTAT.

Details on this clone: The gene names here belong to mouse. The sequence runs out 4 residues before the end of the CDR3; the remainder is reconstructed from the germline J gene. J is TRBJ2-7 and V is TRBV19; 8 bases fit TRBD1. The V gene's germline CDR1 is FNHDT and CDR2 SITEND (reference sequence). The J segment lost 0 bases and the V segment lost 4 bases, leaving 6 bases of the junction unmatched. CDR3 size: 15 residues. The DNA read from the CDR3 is TGTGCCAGCAGTGCCCGGACAGGGCCCTCCTAT. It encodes CASSARTGPSY. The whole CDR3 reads CASSARTGPSYEQYF.

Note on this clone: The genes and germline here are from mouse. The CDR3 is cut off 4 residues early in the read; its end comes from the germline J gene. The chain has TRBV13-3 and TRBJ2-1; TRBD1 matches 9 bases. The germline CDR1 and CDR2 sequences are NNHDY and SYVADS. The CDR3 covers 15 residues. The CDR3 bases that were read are TGTGCCAGCAGTGGTCTCCGGGACAGGGATCCT. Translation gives CASSGLRDRDP. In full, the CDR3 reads CASSGLRDRDPEQFF.

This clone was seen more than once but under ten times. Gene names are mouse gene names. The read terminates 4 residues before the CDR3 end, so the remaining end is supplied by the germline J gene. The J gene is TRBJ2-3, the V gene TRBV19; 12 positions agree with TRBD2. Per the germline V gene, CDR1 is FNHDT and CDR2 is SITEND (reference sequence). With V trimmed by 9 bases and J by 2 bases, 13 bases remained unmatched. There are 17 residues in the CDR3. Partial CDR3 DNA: TGTGCCACCATGGGCCCGGGGACTGGGGGGATTGCAGAA. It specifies CATMGPGTGGIAE. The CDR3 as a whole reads CATMGPGTGGIAETLYF.

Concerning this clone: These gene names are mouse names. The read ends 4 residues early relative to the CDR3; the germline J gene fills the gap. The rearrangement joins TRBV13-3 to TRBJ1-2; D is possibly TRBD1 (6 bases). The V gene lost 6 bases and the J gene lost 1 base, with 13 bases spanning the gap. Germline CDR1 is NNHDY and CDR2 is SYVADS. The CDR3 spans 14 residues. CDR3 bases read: TGTGCCAGCAAGCCGGGACACCTAAACTCC. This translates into CASKPGHLNS. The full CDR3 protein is CASKPGHLNSDYTF.